Reported below is one T cell receptor beta chain. Its cognate antigen is unknown. TCRdb keeps only in-frame clones here, not all; method: immunoSEQ multiplex PCR. Of 99,000 or so clones listed, over 75% are singletons. The sample originates from a study of T cell responses to AZD1222 COVID-19 vaccine. Findings and caveats of the study: As reported, nearly half of all spike-specific TCRs target variant regions that are unmutated. Most donors were white British, females outnumbered males, and clonal diversity was possibly underestimated. Repertoires were collected only later (after the peak T cell response had occurred).

This CDR3 is 15 amino acids long. The V and J ends lost 6 bases and 3 bases, in that order; junction bases with no gene match: 9. The germline V gene has CDR1 MNHEY and CDR2 SVGAGI. The rearrangement uses TRBV6-5 and TRBJ2-3; 7 positions agree with TRBD2. This receptor was identified in an adult in good health. Sequencing used peripheral blood, obtained on day 0 of AZD1222 vaccination. CDR3 protein: CASRPLSGATDTQYF. DNA for the CDR3: TGTGCCAGCAGACCCCTCAGCGGGGCAACAGATACGCAGTATTTT.